Detailed here is one T cell receptor beta chain. The trim removed 4 bases at V and 1 base at J, leaving 5 bases unmatched. This CDR3 contains 17 residues. Germline assignment: CDR1 LGHDT and CDR2 YNNKEL (reference sequence). This entry is derived from a study of blood T cell repertoires in COVID-19. Across the whole study: The origin of the acute and convalescent COVID-19 samples was the United States, Italy and Spain. T cells, B-cell-depleted T cells, or PBMCs provided the cDNA or gDNA that served as material.

It was during active infection that Seattle patients were enrolled and then longitudinally followed. Authors' analysis steps: Amplifying reference gene primers gave estimates of nucleated cell counts. The data were produced by immunoSEQ multiplex PCR, yet TCRdb's version contains in-frame clones alone and is incomplete. The V and J calls and clone size are taken from that table; D and trimming were inferred from the DNA. Of more than 200,000 clones in the sample, 70% to 90% were seen once. The sample was peripheral blood. The clonotype originates from a woman in her twenties or thirties with COVID-19, enrolled during active disease. V gene TRBV3-1 (or the pseudogene TRBV3-2) combines with J gene TRBJ2-5; 14 bases match TRBD2. The CDR3 loop reads CASSLGLAGGTQETQYF. CDR3 in DNA: TGTGCCAGCAGCCTTGGACTAGCGGGGGGAACCCAAGAGACCCAGTACTTC.